Included here is one TCR beta chain sequence, with context. Its target is unknown. Whether given at about 4 or about 12 weeks, second doses were pooled. This record comes from a study of T cell responses to AZD1222 COVID-19 vaccine. Overall study results and limits: Samples come after the peak T cell response, not at day 14. Spike-specific TCR repertoires showed rising breadth and depth after two AZD1222 doses. Unmutated variant regions are reportedly targeted by nearly half of spike-specific TCRs.

Libraries were prepared by immunoSEQ multiplex PCR; TCRdb keeps only in-frame clonotypes and omits some of them. Of about 72,000 clones listed, nearly 90% are singletons. The CDR3 is 14 amino acids. V gave up 7 bases and J gave up 1 base; unmatched junction bases: 4. Germline values: CDR1 ENHRY, CDR2 SYGVKD. The sequencing used peripheral blood, collected 28 days after the second AZD1222 dose. This receptor was identified in an adult who received the AZD1222 COVID-19 vaccine. The chain is built from TRBV10-3 and TRBJ1-3, with TRBD1 matching over 7 bases. Written as DNA, the CDR3 is TGTGCCATCACCCCAGGGGGTTCTGGAAACACCATATATTTT. It is translated as CAITPGGSGNTIYF.